The subject of this entry is one TCR beta chain. The sample comes from a study of cytomegalovirus exposure and HLA in healthy donors. For the study at large: An analysis done earlier identified about 100 million unique TCR beta sequences from about 179 million T cells.

PCR employed 60 Vbeta and 13 Jbeta primers. Authors' analysis steps: The authors later counted roughly 76 million unique TCR beta chains, roughly 10 million of them shared. This table comes from immunoSEQ multiplex PCR, and its TCRdb copy is limited to in-frame clones, with some not included. V and J calls and clone size are those listed in that table; D and trimming were worked out from the DNA. The sample yields about 35,000 clones, about 80% seen once. This CDR3 contains 15 residues. Germline V CDR1 and CDR2: SGHAT, FQNNGV. Germline trimming cut 3 bases from V and 5 bases from J; bases unmatched to any gene: 4.

The specimen sequenced was PBMCs. This receptor was taken from a male donor in good health and CMV-seronegative. The chain joins TRBV11-2 to TRBJ1-3, with 10 bases that match TRBD1. The CDR3 loop is CASSFRQGARNTIYF. CDR3 DNA: TGTGCCAGCAGCTTTCGACAGGGGGCTAGAAACACCATATATTTT.